The rows below give T cell receptor beta chains drawn from one sample of a study of T cell repertoires in cytomegalovirus infection. In TCRdb, the reads were re-called with MiXCR into one record per CDR3 protein. Counted here are around 330,000 distinct CDR3 sequences, around a sixth occurring once; the ten biggest clones make up more than 10%. The sample comprised PBMCs. The receptors derive from a human donor in good health (CMV status not recorded). Some clones in this sample may be carry-over from other donors' samples. CDR3s include the opening cysteine and the closing phenylalanine or tryptophan. Each record gives: J gene, V gene, CDR3 protein.

TRBJ1-2 | TRBV7-2 | CASSLRTGGSYGYTF
TRBJ1-2 | TRBV4-2 | CASSQDIRGTSNYGYTF
TRBJ1-3 | TRBV4-2 | CASSHGTGDRNTIYF
TRBJ2-7 | TRBV5-4 | CASSSGQARSEQYF
TRBJ2-7 | TRBV20-1 | CSASTTGLAGREQYF
TRBJ1-2 | TRBV7-9 | CASSLGVPALGNYGYTF
TRBJ2-1 | TRBV20-1 | CSARARRLAGEQFF
TRBJ2-2 | TRBV7-2 | CASSPRVAGELFF
TRBJ2-7 | TRBV12-3/TRBV12-4 | CASHLATGNLLYF
TRBJ2-4 | TRBV7-2 | CASSTTGALGNIQYF
TRBJ2-7 | TRBV7-3 | CASSPQTGYEQYF
TRBJ1-2 | TRBV12-5 | CASGENDYGYTF
TRBJ1-1 | TRBV19 | CASIANMNTEAFF
TRBJ2-7 | TRBV12-3/TRBV12-4 | CATGRGAYEQYF
TRBJ1-1 | TRBV7-6 | CASSLQQGGGTEAFF